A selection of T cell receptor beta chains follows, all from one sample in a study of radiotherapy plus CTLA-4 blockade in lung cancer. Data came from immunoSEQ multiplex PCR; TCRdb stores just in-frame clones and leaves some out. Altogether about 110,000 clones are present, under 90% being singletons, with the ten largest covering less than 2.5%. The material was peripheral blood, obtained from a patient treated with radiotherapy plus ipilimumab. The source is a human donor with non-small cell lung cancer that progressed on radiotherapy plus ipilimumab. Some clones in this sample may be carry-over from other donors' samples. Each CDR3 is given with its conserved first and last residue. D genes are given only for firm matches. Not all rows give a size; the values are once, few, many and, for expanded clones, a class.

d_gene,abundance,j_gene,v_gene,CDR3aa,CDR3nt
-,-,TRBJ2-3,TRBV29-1,CSVGQGGSVDTQYF,TGCAGCGTTGGACAGGGAGGGTCCGTAGATACGCAGTATTTT
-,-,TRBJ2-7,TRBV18,CASSPGQQGYYEQYF,TGTGCCAGCTCACCTGGGCAGCAGGGATACTACGAGCAGTACTTC
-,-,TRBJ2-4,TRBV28,CASSLLWQGTTAKNIQYF,TGTGCCAGCAGTTTACTATGGCAGGGGACTACGGCCAAAAACATTCAGTACTTC
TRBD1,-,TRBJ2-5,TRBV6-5,CASSYSTGMIETQYF,TGTGCCAGCAGTTACTCGACAGGGATGATAGAGACCCAGTACTTC
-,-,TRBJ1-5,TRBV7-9,CASSLAGAGFQPQHF,TGTGCCAGCAGCTTAGCAGGGGCCGGCTTCCAGCCCCAGCATTTT
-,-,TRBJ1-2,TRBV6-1,CASSVHTSGRKTYGYTF,TGTGCCAGCAGTGTGCATACAAGTGGGAGAAAGACCTATGGCTACACCTTC
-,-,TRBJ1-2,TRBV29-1,CSAPIGPYGYTF,TGCAGCGCCCCTATAGGACCCTATGGCTACACCTTC
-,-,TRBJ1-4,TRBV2,CATRRETNEKLFF,TGTGCCACCCGACGGGAGACTAATGAAAAACTGTTTTTT
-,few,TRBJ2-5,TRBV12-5,CASGQGRRETQYF,TGTGCTAGTGGACAGGGACGGAGGGAGACCCAGTACTTC
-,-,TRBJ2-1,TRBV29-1,CSVELVTYNEQFF,TGCAGCGTTGAACTTGTTACCTACAATGAGCAGTTCTTC
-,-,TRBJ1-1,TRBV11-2,CASSLTTRGTEAFF,TGTGCCAGCAGCTTGACTACCCGGGGGACTGAAGCTTTCTTT
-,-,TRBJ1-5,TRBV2,CASTTDPGAQHF,TGTGCCAGCACTACGGACCCAGGGGCCCAGCATTTT
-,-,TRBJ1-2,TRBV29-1,CSVQENYGYTF,TGCAGCGTCCAGGAGAACTATGGCTACACCTTC
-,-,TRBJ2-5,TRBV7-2,CASTPSRGGTGETQYF,TGTGCCAGCACCCCCTCTAGGGGGGGCACGGGGGAGACCCAGTACTTC
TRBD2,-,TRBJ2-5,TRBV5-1,CASSLGGLAGALQETQYF,TGCGCCAGCAGCTTGGGGGGCCTAGCGGGGGCTCTCCAAGAGACCCAGTACTTC
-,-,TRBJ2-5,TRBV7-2,CASSLFGREETQYF,TGTGCCAGCAGCTTATTCGGCAGGGAAGAGACCCAGTACTTC
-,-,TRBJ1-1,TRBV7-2,CASSPPDGGAFSEAFF,TGTGCCAGCAGCCCCCCCGACGGGGGGGCATTCTCTGAAGCTTTCTTT
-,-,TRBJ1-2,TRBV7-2,CASSLDRDTSFAYGYTF,TGTGCCAGCAGCTTAGACCGGGACACAAGCTTTGCCTATGGCTACACCTTC
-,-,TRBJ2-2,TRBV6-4,CASSEQVPGELFF,TGTGCCAGCAGTGAGCAGGTCCCCGGGGAGCTGTTTTTT
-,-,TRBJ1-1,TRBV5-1,CASSLAGGVYTEAFF,TGCGCCAGCAGCTTGGCCGGGGGGGTTTACACTGAAGCTTTCTTT
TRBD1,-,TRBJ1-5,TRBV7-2,CASSLNRGHQHF,TGTGCCAGCAGCCTAAACAGGGGGCACCAGCATTTT
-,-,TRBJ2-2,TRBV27,CASSLVPGPTGELFF,TGTGCCAGCAGTTTAGTCCCGGGACCCACCGGGGAGCTGTTTTTT
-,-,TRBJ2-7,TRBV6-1,CASSDASVAFSYEQYF,TGTGCCAGCAGTGATGCGTCAGTTGCTTTTTCCTACGAGCAGTACTTC
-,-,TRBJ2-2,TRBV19,CASSWFETDGELFF,TGTGCCAGTAGTTGGTTCGAGACGGACGGGGAGCTGTTTTTT
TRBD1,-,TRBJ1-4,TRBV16,CASSRGQDNEKLFF,TGTGCCAGCAGCCGGGGACAGGATAATGAAAAACTGTTTTTT
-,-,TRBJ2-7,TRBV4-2,CASSRERGYEQYF,TGTGCCAGCAGCCGCGAAAGAGGCTACGAGCAGTACTTC
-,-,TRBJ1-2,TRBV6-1,CASSDLMDGYTF,TGTGCCAGCAGTGATCTGATGGACGGCTACACCTTC
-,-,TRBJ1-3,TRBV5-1,CASSRGNREDTIYF,TGCGCCAGCAGCCGGGGGAACAGGGAGGACACCATATATTTT
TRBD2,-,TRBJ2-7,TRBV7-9,CASSPSGGDGFRGYF,TGTGCCAGCAGTCCTTCGGGAGGGGATGGGTTTCGTGGGTACTTC
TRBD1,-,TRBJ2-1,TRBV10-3,CAISEVGQGARNDYNEQFF,TGTGCCATCAGTGAGGTTGGGCAGGGGGCGCGGAACGACTACAATGAGCAGTTCTTC
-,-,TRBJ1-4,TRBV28,CASSYPSGGKLFF,TGTGCCAGCAGTTACCCCTCCGGTGGAAAACTGTTTTTT
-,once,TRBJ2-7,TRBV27,CASSWGAVDEQYF,TGTGCCAGCAGTTGGGGGGCGGTCGACGAGCAGTACTTC
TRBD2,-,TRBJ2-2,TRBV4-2,CASSQAGLAGGLNTGELFF,TGTGCCAGCAGCCAAGCAGGTCTAGCGGGGGGTTTGAACACCGGGGAGCTGTTTTTT
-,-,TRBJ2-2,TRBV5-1,CASSLEGPPGELFF,TGCGCCAGCAGCTTGGAGGGGCCCCCCGGGGAGCTGTTTTTT
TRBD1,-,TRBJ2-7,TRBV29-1,CSVTGTVPPEQYF,TGCAGCGTTACCGGGACAGTCCCTCCCGAGCAGTACTTC
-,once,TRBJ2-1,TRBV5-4,CASSLQVRHPWSNEQFF,TGTGCCAGCAGCTTGCAGGTACGGCACCCCTGGTCCAATGAGCAGTTCTTC
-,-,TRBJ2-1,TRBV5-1,CASSVHGAQSHQFF,TGCGCCAGCAGCGTGCACGGGGCACAGAGCCACCAGTTCTTC
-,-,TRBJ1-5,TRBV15,CATSGPGTRTQPQHF,TGTGCCACCAGCGGTCCCGGGACCCGCACCCAGCCCCAGCATTTT
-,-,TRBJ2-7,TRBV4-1,CASSPSMLPTISYEQYF,TGCGCCAGCAGCCCCTCGATGTTACCAACGATCTCTTACGAGCAGTACTTC
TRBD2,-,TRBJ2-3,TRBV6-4,CAIIWTSHSTDTQYF,TGTGCCATCATTTGGACTAGCCACAGCACAGATACGCAGTATTTT
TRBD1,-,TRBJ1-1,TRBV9,CASSVGFTGVYTEAFF,TGTGCCAGCAGCGTAGGCTTCACAGGGGTGTACACTGAAGCTTTCTTT
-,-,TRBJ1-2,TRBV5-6,CASRSRIGYTF,TGTGCCAGCAGGTCCCGCATTGGTTACACCTTC
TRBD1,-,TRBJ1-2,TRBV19,CASSVRGDYGYTF,TGTGCCAGTAGTGTCAGGGGGGACTATGGCTACACCTTC
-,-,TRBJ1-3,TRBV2,CASSEAGNTIYF,TGTGCCAGCAGTGAAGCGGGAAACACCATATATTTT
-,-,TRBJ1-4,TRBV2,CASILQGPYEKLFF,TGTGCCAGCATTTTACAGGGTCCGTATGAAAAACTGTTTTTT
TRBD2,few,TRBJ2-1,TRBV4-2,CASSQALTSGGSNEQFF,TGTGCCAGCAGCCAAGCCCTAACTAGCGGGGGGAGCAATGAGCAGTTCTTC
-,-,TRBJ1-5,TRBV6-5,CASSSTAGTKPQHF,TGTGCCAGCAGTTCGACAGCGGGAACGAAGCCCCAGCATTTT
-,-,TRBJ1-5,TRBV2,CATKRIGGQGPQHF,TGTGCCACCAAAAGGATAGGGGGGCAGGGGCCCCAGCATTTT
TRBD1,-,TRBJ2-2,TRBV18,CASSPPRGLTGELFF,TGTGCCAGCTCACCACCCAGGGGGCTCACCGGGGAGCTGTTTTTT
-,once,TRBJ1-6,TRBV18,CASSGGGNNSPLHF,TGTGCCAGCTCGGGGGGCGGAAATAATTCACCCCTCCACTTT
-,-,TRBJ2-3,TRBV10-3,CAISNTDTQYF,TGTGCCATTTCGAACACAGATACGCAGTATTTT
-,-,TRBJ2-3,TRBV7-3,CASSRTGTITDTQYF,TGTGCCAGCAGCCGAACCGGGACAATCACAGATACGCAGTATTTT
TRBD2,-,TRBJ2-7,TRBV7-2,CASSLTGLAGGEQYF,TGTGCCAGCAGCTTGACCGGACTAGCGGGGGGCGAGCAGTACTTC
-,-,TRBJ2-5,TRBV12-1,CASSPIWGTIQETQYF,TGTGCCAGCAGCCCCATTTGGGGGACCATTCAAGAGACCCAGTACTTC
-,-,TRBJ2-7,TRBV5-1,CASRLTPSTGEQYF,TGCGCCAGCAGACTGACACCATCGACTGGGGAGCAGTACTTC
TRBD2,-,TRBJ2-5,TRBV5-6,CASSRLAGGQETQYF,TGTGCCAGCAGCAGACTAGCGGGGGGCCAAGAGACCCAGTACTTC
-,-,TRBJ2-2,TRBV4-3,CASSQDTAGELFF,TGCGCCAGCAGCCAAGATACGGCCGGGGAGCTGTTTTTT